This record covers a single TCR beta chain. What it binds is not known. The data stem from a study of human T cells and chemical hapten exposure. The overall study: Upper inner arm skin measuring approximately 2 cm by approximately 2 cm received 2% DPC for sensitization.

As the library was built, unique molecular identifiers were attached to individual cDNA molecules. MiXCR, run by TCRdb on the reads, gives a single entry per CDR3 protein. The table lists 2,300 or so distinct CDR3 sequences, 55% of them singletons. Germline CDR1 and CDR2: DFQATT and SNEGSKA (reference sequence). This CDR3 is built from 17 residues. With 2 bases clipped from V and 7 bases from J, the junction kept 14 bases outside the gene matches. Overall study findings and caveats: DPC sensitization produced no change in TCRs with frequency above 1 in 1000.

As for treatment: therapeutic diphenylcyclopropenone sensitization with weekly scalp DPC. Unfractionated whole blood yielded total RNA. The sequences come from whole blood, collected before DPC sensitization or 2, 6, or about 24 weeks after (not recorded which). The sequence came from an adult with alopecia areata. Some clones in this sample may be carry-over from other donors' samples. This table probably holds off-target reads from a library built for another chain. The V and J genes are TRBV20-1 and TRBJ2-1; 10 bases line up with TRBD2. DNA of the CDR3: TGCAGTGCTAGAATAATTAAGACTAGCGGGCTGGAGAATGAGCAGTTCTTC. Translating gives CSARIIKTSGLENEQFF.